The T cell receptor (beta chain) described here comes from a study of T cell responses to AZD1222 COVID-19 vaccine. Study-wide points: Spike-specific TCRs gained breadth and depth after people received two AZD1222 doses. Baseline serostatus was positive in only a handful of AZD1222 recipients. Researchers took repertoire samples only after the peak T cell response had come. Nearly half of spike-specific TCRs reportedly go after variant regions that carry no mutations.

A remark on this clone: Its antigen is not identified.

Sequencing used immunoSEQ multiplex PCR; TCRdb keeps in-frame clones, though not all of them. The data contain under 130,000 clones, roughly 89% of them singletons. V was cut by 6 bases and J by 4 bases, with 2 bases left in between. The CDR3 is made up of 10 amino acids. Sequencing used peripheral blood, obtained on day 0 of AZD1222 vaccination. The TCR was taken from an adult in good health. The chain recombines TRBV12-3 or TRBV12-4 with TRBJ2-3; the D is unclear. As DNA, the CDR3 is TGTGCCAGCAGATCAGATACGCAGTATTTT. This codes for CASRSDTQYF.